Below, 23 T cell receptor beta chains from the same sample are listed, as sequenced in a study of shared clonotypes between healthy human individuals (dated by TCRdb to the early 2020s). CD8 naive samples were CD45RO-negative cells positively selected for CCR7, giving a CD45RA+CCR7+ population that excluded TemRA cells. The method was the immunoSEQ multiplex PCR assay. The immuneACCESS repertoire file appears here via TCRdb, limited to in-frame rearrangements. These files lack a portion of the clones; in checked studies, under half of the deficit traces to unresolved V genes, and the cause of the others is not known. The sample table lists around 640,000 clones, roughly 95% of them with a count of one. About 0.11% of the sample rests with the top ten. The sample was naive CD8+ T cells sorted from blood. Sample cell subset or site, as interpreted from the label and publication: CD45RA+CCR7+. These receptors originate from a young woman in good health.

The chain is built from TRBV28 and TRBJ2-7; TRBD2 matches 13 bases. Germline trimming cut 5 bases from V and 3 bases from J; bases unmatched to any gene: 1. CDR3 length: 14 amino acids. Per the germline V gene, CDR1 is MDHEN and CDR2 is SYDVKM. The CDR3 region is CASSRTSGGYEQYF. The DNA of the CDR3 is TGTGCCAGCAGTAGGACTAGCGGGGGCTACGAGCAGTACTTC.

This clone was seen once. This chain links TRBV18 with TRBJ2-7, with 9 bases fitting TRBD2. This CDR3 contains 18 residues. The ends lost 6 bases at V and 2 bases at J; junction bases unmatched: 17. Per the germline V gene, CDR1 is KGHSH and CDR2 is LQKENI. The CDR3 coding sequence is TGTGCCAGCTCGACAGGGAAGAATAGCGGGAGCTTCACCTACGAGCAGTACTTC. Translation gives CASSTGKNSGSFTYEQYF.

The chain couples TRBV28 to TRBJ1-1; D is undetermined. From germline, CDR1 is MDHEN and CDR2 SYDVKM. V gave up 5 bases and J gave up 6 bases, with 10 bases separating them. The CDR3 covers 12 residues. The CDR3 region is CASSRWGSEAFF. CDR3 nucleotide sequence: TGTGCCAGCAGTAGATGGGGTTCTGAAGCTTTCTTT. The entire variable domain, with the rest obtained from reference TRBV28 and TRBJ1-1, is as follows: DVKVTQSSRYLVKRTGEKVFLECVQDMDHENMFWYRQDPGLGLRLIYFSYDVKMKEKGDIPEGYSVSREKKERFSLILESASTNQTSMYLCASSRWGSEAFFGQGTRLTVV.

The chain combines TRBV11-2 with TRBJ2-7, with D possibly being TRBD1 or TRBD2 (5 bases each). V was pared by 7 bases and J by 7 bases, with 20 bases between. Germline values: CDR1 SGHAT, CDR2 FQNNGV. This CDR3 is built from 14 residues. The CDR3 spells CASNILGVGGEQYF. The CDR3 DNA follows: TGTGCCAGCAATATACTAGGGGTGGGTGGAGAGCAGTACTTC.

The chain joins TRBV27 to TRBJ2-7, with 10 bases matching TRBD2. Germline CDR1 MNHEY, CDR2 SMNVEV (reference sequence). The CDR3 sequence is 13 residues long. With 8 bases clipped from V and 7 bases from J, the junction kept 8 bases outside the gene matches. This CDR3 reads CASGIAGGSEQYF. CDR3 sequence (DNA): TGTGCCAGCGGGATAGCGGGAGGAAGTGAGCAGTACTTC.

The V call is TRBV5-4, the J call TRBJ2-1; D unclear. CDR3 size: 13 residues. Germline V CDR1 and CDR2: SGHNT, YYREEE (reference sequence). V was cut by 4 bases and J by 3 bases, with 8 bases left in between. This CDR3 is CASSREYYNEQFF. The CDR3 nucleotides read TGTGCCAGCAGCCGCGAGTACTACAATGAGCAGTTCTTC.

The sample holds one count of this clone. The chain uses TRBV7-9 and TRBJ2-7, with D perhaps matching TRBD2 (5 bases). Germline-derived CDR1 and CDR2 are SEHNR and FQNEAQ (reference sequence). The CDR3 has 12 amino acids. The V end lost 3 bases, the J end lost 6 bases, and 9 bases lay between the germline ends. In DNA, the CDR3 is TGTGCCAGCAGCTTCGGGGAGTCCGAGCAGTACTTC. Its translation is CASSFGESEQYF.

This clone was seen just once. The V and J genes are TRBV6-5 and TRBJ2-1; D may be TRBD2 (6 bases). Trimming cost V 0 bases and J 7 bases, with 16 bases left between them. The germline CDR1 and CDR2 sequences are MNHEY and SVGAGI. The CDR3 consists of 16 residues. This CDR3 is CASSYSSGEVWNEQFF. The CDR3 DNA reads TGTGCCAGCAGTTACTCTTCGGGAGAGGTTTGGAATGAGCAGTTCTTC.

The CDR3 loop is CASSTQTGGLYEQYF. For the CDR3, the DNA is TGTGCCAGCAGCACCCAAACGGGGGGACTCTACGAGCAGTACTTC. V gene TRBV5-4 combines with J gene TRBJ2-7; the match to TRBD2 covers 7 bases. Germline V gene sequence: CDR1 SGHNT, CDR2 YYREEE (reference sequence). There are 15 residues in the CDR3. Trimming at V came to 4 bases and at J to 3 bases, leaving 10 bases not matched to a gene.

The chain has TRBV4-1 and TRBJ1-4; unclear D gene. The germline V gene encodes CDR1 MGHRA and CDR2 YSYEKL. The CDR3 length is 15 residues. V was shortened by 2 bases and J by 3 bases, with 10 bases between the two germline ends. Here the CDR3 reads CASSQFSLSNEKLFF. The CDR3 DNA sequence: TGCGCCAGCAGCCAATTTTCGTTATCTAATGAAAAACTGTTTTTT.

The chain has TRBV4-1 and TRBJ2-7; D gene uncertain. The CDR3 sequence is 16 residues long. CDR1 is MGHRA, CDR2 YSYEKL, per germline. Trimming pared 0 bases from V and 2 bases from J, leaving 14 bases between. In nucleotides, the CDR3 is TGCGCCAGCAGCCAAGATCGGACGCACAGCCCCTACGAGCAGTACTTC. Amino acids: CASSQDRTHSPYEQYF.

This clone was observed once. The gene calls are TRBV9 and TRBJ2-2; the D call may be TRBD1 or TRBD2 (5 bases each). This CDR3 is 13 amino acids long. V gave up 0 bases and J gave up 7 bases, with 7 bases separating them. CDR1 is SGDLS and CDR2 is YYNGEE in the germline V gene. The CDR3 spells CASSVGGDGELFF. The CDR3 DNA reads as TGTGCCAGCAGCGTAGGAGGGGACGGGGAGCTGTTTTTT.

The genes are TRBV5-6 and TRBJ1-1, with 7 bases lining up with TRBD1. V lost 3 bases, J lost 4 bases, and 6 bases stayed unmatched. Germline V gene sequence: CDR1 SGHDT, CDR2 YYEEEE. The CDR3 totals 14 residues. The CDR3 here is CASSSDREGTEAFF. In nucleotides, the CDR3 is TGTGCCAGCAGCTCTGACAGGGAGGGCACTGAAGCTTTCTTT.

CDR3 sequence: CASRSPGTDLNTGELFF. The CDR3 nucleotides read TGTGCCAGCAGGTCACCCGGGACAGACCTGAACACCGGGGAGCTGTTTTTT. The chain links TRBV28 to TRBJ2-2; 7 bases fit TRBD1. The CDR3 runs to 17 residues. Germline V gives CDR1 MDHEN, CDR2 SYDVKM. V lost 6 bases and J lost 1; bases outside the gene matches: 11.

This sequence joins TRBV19 and TRBJ2-2, with D perhaps TRBD2 (5 bases). With 4 bases removed from V and 6 bases from J, the gap between germline ends came to 6 bases. CDR1 LNHDA and CDR2 SQIVND come from the germline V gene (reference sequence). CDR3 size: 12 residues. The CDR3, as DNA: TGTGCCAGTAGTACGGAGGCCGGGGAGCTGTTTTTT. Protein: CASSTEAGELFF. The full variable domain, rest sourced from reference TRBV19 and TRBJ2-2, is DGGITQSPKYLFRKEGQNVTLSCEQNLNHDAMYWYRQDPGQGLRLIYYSQIVNDFQKGDIAEGYSVSREKKESFPLTVTSAQKNPTAFYLCASSTEAGELFFGEGSRLTVL.

The gene calls are TRBV9 and TRBJ2-1; 7 nucleotides align to TRBD2. Losses at the gene ends were 1 base for V and 5 bases for J; bases not matched to a gene: 9. Germline V gene data show CDR1 as SGDLS and CDR2 as YYNGEE. This CDR3 has 16 amino acids. The CDR3 DNA reads TGTGCCAGCAGCGTAAGTGGGCGGGAGCTCGACAATGAGCAGTTCTTC. Its protein product is CASSVSGRELDNEQFF.

The V gene is TRBV27, the J gene TRBJ2-6, with D unclear. Deletions cut 5 bases from V and 4 bases from J, with 9 bases between. CDR3 size: 14 residues. Germline lookup yields CDR1 MNHEY and CDR2 SMNVEV (reference sequence). This CDR3 reads CASSPYLGANVLTF. In nucleotides, the CDR3 is TGTGCCAGCAGTCCATATTTGGGGGCCAACGTCCTGACTTTC. The variable domain in full, with the rest retrieved from reference TRBV27 and TRBJ2-6, is EAQVTQNPRYLITVTGKKLTVTCSQNMNHEYMSWYRQDPGLGLRQIYYSMNVEVTDKGDVPEGYKVSRKEKRNFPLILESPSPNQTSLYFCASSPYLGANVLTFGAGSRLTVL.

The chain couples TRBV19 to TRBJ2-1, with 12 bases lining up with TRBD2. V lost 6 bases to trimming and J lost 5 bases; unmatched junction nucleotides: 2. CDR1 LNHDA and CDR2 SQIVND come from the germline V gene (reference sequence). This CDR3 contains 14 residues. CDR3 loop: CASSLAGGDNEQFF. The CDR3 DNA is TGTGCCAGTAGCCTAGCGGGAGGGGACAATGAGCAGTTCTTC.

CDR3 amino acids: CASSIDMSEKETQYF. The CDR3 DNA sequence: TGTGCCAGTAGTATAGATATGTCGGAGAAGGAGACCCAGTACTTC. The chain uses TRBV19 and TRBJ2-5; the D is unclear. This CDR3 is built from 15 residues. Looked up from germline, CDR1 is LNHDA and CDR2 is SQIVND (reference sequence). Trimming stripped 0 bases from V and 5 bases from J, with 13 bases between.

The rearrangement joins TRBV27 to TRBJ2-1, with TRBD2 as a possible D gene (6 bases). Germline V gene sequence: CDR1 MNHEY, CDR2 SMNVEV (reference sequence). V shed 5 bases and J shed 8 bases, with 16 bases lying between them. The CDR3 has 14 amino acids. The CDR3 spells CASSPFMGGYEQFF. The CDR3 coding sequence is TGTGCCAGCAGTCCATTTATGGGAGGATATGAGCAGTTCTTC.

The chain uses TRBV2 and TRBJ1-1; 9 bases match TRBD1. The V and J ends lost 1 base and 5 bases, in that order; junction bases with no gene match: 8. This CDR3 comprises 16 residues. CDR1 SNHLY and CDR2 FYNNEI come from the germline V gene. This CDR3 reads CASSEGRGQGGTEAFF. The CDR3 DNA sequence: TGTGCCAGCAGTGAAGGGCGGGGACAGGGTGGGACTGAAGCTTTCTTT.

V is TRBV5-4 and J is TRBJ2-2, with D hard to call. Germline assignment: CDR1 SGHNT and CDR2 YYREEE (reference sequence). CDR3 length: 14 residues. V was pared by 3 bases and J by 7 bases, with 13 bases between. CDR3 sequence (DNA): TGTGCCAGCAGCTGGAACTTGGGTGGCGGGGAGCTGTTTTTT. Its protein product is CASSWNLGGGELFF.

The gene calls are TRBV4-2 and TRBJ2-7, with 7 bases aligning to TRBD1. Germline-derived CDR1 and CDR2 are LGHNA and YNFKEQ. The V and J ends lost 3 bases and 2 bases, in that order; junction bases with no gene match: 4. The CDR3 runs to 14 residues. CDR3 DNA: TGTGCCAGCAGCCAGGGAGACAGGGCCTACGAGCAGTACTTC. This translates into CASSQGDRAYEQYF.